What follows are 14 T cell receptor beta chains derived from one specimen sequenced in a study of blood T cell repertoires in COVID-19. TCRdb's table, derived via immunoSEQ multiplex PCR, lists solely in-frame clones and lacks some. The sample yields roughly 100,000 clones, approximately 84% seen once. Sequencing used peripheral blood. The origin of the receptors is a man between 65 and 80 years old with acute or convalescent COVID-19.

This clone occurred once. This chain links TRBV30 with TRBJ2-7; 11 bases are shared with TRBD2. V shed 2 bases, J shed 5 bases, and the junction held 5 bases outside the gene matches. The CDR3 is 14 residues long. Looked up from germline, CDR1 is GTSNPN and CDR2 is SVGIG (reference sequence). The CDR3 sequence: CAWSLAGGLHEQYF. The CDR3 DNA reads TGTGCCTGGAGTCTAGCGGGAGGCCTCCACGAGCAGTACTTC.

The chain employs TRBV6-2 or TRBV6-3 and TRBJ2-1; a weak D match, TRBD2 (5 bases). Germline V gives CDR1 MNHEY, CDR2 SVGEGT. There are 17 residues in the CDR3. Trimming pared 1 base from V and 0 bases from J, leaving 13 bases between. The CDR3 sequence: CASSYLGEISSYNEQFF. The CDR3 DNA sequence: TGTGCCAGCAGTTACTTGGGAGAGATAAGCTCCTACAATGAGCAGTTCTTC.

This clone appeared a few times. The chain recombines TRBV11-2 with TRBJ1-2; D unresolved. Trimming removed 0 bases from V and 11 bases from J, with 22 bases in between. This CDR3 is 16 amino acids long. Germline CDR1 SGHAT, CDR2 FQNNGV. Written as DNA, the CDR3 is TGTGCCAGCAGCTTAGATTCCCGTAGCCGCCCGGATATGTACACCTTC. It is translated as CASSLDSRSRPDMYTF.

The chain has TRBV7-3 and TRBJ1-1, with D possibly matching TRBD1 (5 bases). The CDR3 sequence is 14 residues long. V shed 1 base and J shed 5 bases, with 11 bases lying between them. The V gene's germline CDR1 is SGHTA and CDR2 FQGTGA. CDR3 in amino acids: CASSLMGGRTEAFF. In DNA form, the CDR3 reads TGTGCCAGCAGCTTAATGGGGGGAAGAACTGAAGCTTTCTTT.

V is TRBV7-9 and J is TRBJ1-1; the D gene is possibly TRBD1 (6 bases). The CDR3 totals 15 residues. CDR1 is SEHNR and CDR2 is FQNEAQ in the germline V gene (reference sequence). Trimming took 0 bases from V and 6 from J, leaving 14 bases between them. CDR3: CASSLALGAFAEAFF. CDR3 in DNA: TGTGCCAGCAGCTTAGCCCTGGGGGCGTTCGCTGAAGCTTTCTTT. Using reference TRBV7-9 and TRBJ1-1 for the parts outside the CDR3, the full variable domain is DTGVSQNPRHKITKRGQNVTFRCDPISEHNRLYWYRQTLGQGPEFLTYFQNEAQLEKSRLLSDRFSAERPKGSFSTLEIQRTEQGDSAMYLCASSLALGAFAEAFFGQGTRLTVV.

This clone came up once. The V gene is TRBV2, the J gene TRBJ2-7, with TRBD2 matching over 9 bases. Germline V gene data show CDR1 as SNHLY and CDR2 as FYNNEI. This CDR3 is built from 14 residues. V shed 7 bases and J 4 bases; nucleotides not matched to a gene: 8. The CDR3 region has the DNA TGTGCCAGCAAGGAGCGGGAGGTCGGTTACGAGCAGTACTTC. Its translation: CASKEREVGYEQYF. Using reference TRBV2 and TRBJ2-7 for the parts outside the CDR3, the full variable domain is EPEVTQTPSHQVTQMGQEVILRCVPISNHLYFYWYRQILGQKVEFLVSFYNNEISEKSEIFDDQFSVERPDGSNFTLKIRSTKLEDSAMYFCASKEREVGYEQYFGPGTRLTVT.

The genes are TRBV3-1 (or the pseudogene TRBV3-2) and TRBJ1-1; a possible D gene is TRBD1 (6 bases). V lost 1 base to trimming and J lost 6 bases, with 18 bases between them. The CDR3 sequence is 16 residues long. Germline V gives CDR1 LGHDT, CDR2 YNNKEL (reference sequence). DNA of the CDR3: TGTGCCAGCAGCCAAGCATACAGGGTTGGTTCGGCTGAAGCTTTCTTT. Its protein product is CASSQAYRVGSAEAFF.

The chain links TRBV3-1 (or the pseudogene TRBV3-2) to TRBJ1-6; tentatively, D is TRBD1 (5 bases). V was shortened by 4 bases and J by 7 bases, with 11 bases between the two germline ends. The CDR3 is made up of 14 amino acids. The germline V gene encodes CDR1 LGHDT and CDR2 YNNKEL (reference sequence). CDR3 residues: CASSPRALNSPLHF. The CDR3 DNA reads TGTGCCAGCAGCCCCAGGGCTCTGAATTCACCCCTCCACTTT.

This chain links TRBV7-3 with TRBJ2-2, with 10 bases aligning to TRBD1. The CDR3 extends over 15 amino acids. The germline V gene encodes CDR1 SGHTA and CDR2 FQGTGA. V shed 5 bases, J shed 5 bases, and the junction held 5 bases outside the gene matches. The CDR3 reads CASSNRDRGTGELFF. CDR3 bases: TGTGCCAGCAGCAACCGGGACAGGGGAACCGGGGAGCTGTTTTTT.

The chain is built from TRBV6-5 and TRBJ2-7, with 8 bases aligning to TRBD1. J lost 5 bases, V lost 7 bases, and 4 bases had no gene match. The germline CDR1 and CDR2 sequences are MNHEY and SVGAGI. The CDR3 is made up of 12 amino acids. The CDR3 sequence: CASKQGANEQYF. In DNA, the CDR3 is TGTGCCAGCAAGCAGGGGGCTAACGAGCAGTACTTC.

V gene TRBV24-1 combines with J gene TRBJ1-4; D unresolved. The CDR3 consists of 17 residues. Germline assignment: CDR1 KGHDR and CDR2 SFDVKD. The V gene lost 3 bases and the J gene lost 0 bases, with 13 bases spanning the gap. CDR3 coding DNA: TGTGCCACCAGTGATCCACGGGCTAGCGCAACTAATGAAAAACTGTTTTTT. Its translation is CATSDPRASATNEKLFF.

The rearrangement uses TRBV6-5 and TRBJ2-2, with TRBD1 identical over 8 bases. Germline assignment: CDR1 MNHEY and CDR2 SVGAGI. This CDR3 spans 14 amino acids. V lost 6 bases and J lost 6; bases outside the gene matches: 6. In DNA form, the CDR3 reads TGTGCCAGCAGACGGACAGGGAGTTCCGGGGAGCTGTTTTTT. Translated, it gives CASRRTGSSGELFF.

This clone is termed medium-sized. The chain joins TRBV6-2 or TRBV6-3 to TRBJ2-1; D gene ambiguous. V lost 0 bases, J lost 4 bases, and 7 bases lay in between. The CDR3 is 14 residues long. CDR1 is MNHEY, CDR2 SVGEGT, per germline. Written as DNA, the CDR3 is TGTGCCAGCAGTTACTCGCAGGAATACAATGAGCAGTTCTTC. This gives the protein CASSYSQEYNEQFF.

The CDR3 spells CATSGTGGNTEAFF. CDR3 DNA sequence: TGTGCCACCAGTGGGACAGGGGGGAACACTGAAGCTTTCTTT. The chain uses TRBV24-1 and TRBJ1-1, with TRBD1 matching 10 bases. The J segment lost 1 base and the V segment lost 5 bases, leaving 0 bases of the junction unmatched. The CDR3 totals 14 residues. Germline lookup yields CDR1 KGHDR and CDR2 SFDVKD.